The clone carrying this TCR beta chain was counted many times. For Graves' hyperthyroidism to be stable, ophthalmopathy could not progress within 18 months. Hyperthyroidism was newly diagnosed in patients aged 18 to 65 (duration under 2 months). PBMCs came from 8.5 to 10 ml fresh peripheral blood. Germline-derived CDR1 and CDR2 are MDHEN and SYDVKM. V was shortened by 7 bases and J by 6 bases, with 19 bases between the two germline ends. The CDR3 is 15 amino acids. The entry originates in a study of T cells in Graves' hyperthyroidism and ophthalmopathy. What was amplified from RNA transcripts were TCR beta CDR3 regions. HTBI primers were used for first-round RT-PCR of the TCR CDR3. A single record per CDR3 protein comes from TCRdb applying MiXCR to the multiplex PCR reads. The table records more than 300,000 distinct CDR3 sequences, approximately 13% of them present only once.

The chain joins TRBV28 to TRBJ2-1, with TRBD2 as a possible D gene (5 bases). This TCR came from a woman aged 30 to 39 with Graves' hyperthyroidism. The sequenced sample was blood. The CDR3 DNA follows: TGTGCCAGCACCCCCGGAATAGGAGGCGGCAATGAGCAGTTCTTC. Protein product: CASTPGIGGGNEQFF. The complete variable domain, with remaining parts taken from reference TRBV28 and TRBJ2-1, reads DVKVTQSSRYLVKRTGEKVFLECVQDMDHENMFWYRQDPGLGLRLIYFSYDVKMKEKGDIPEGYSVSREKKERFSLILESASTNQTSMYLCASTPGIGGGNEQFFGPGTRLTVL.